What follows is one T cell receptor beta chain and its context. CDR3 length: 14 amino acids. Per the germline V gene, CDR1 is LNHDA and CDR2 is SQIVND (reference sequence). V lost 10 bases and J 8 bases, leaving 20 bases between the germline ends. These data belong to a study of PD-1 blockade in classical Hodgkin lymphoma. Each patient relapsed following autologous stem cell transplantation, and prior brentuximab vedotin exposure differed. The data were produced by immunoSEQ multiplex PCR, yet TCRdb's version contains in-frame clones alone and is incomplete. The sample records more than 90,000 clones, around 81% being singletons.

The receptor was isolated from a human donor with classical Hodgkin lymphoma. The chain joins TRBV19 to TRBJ1-4, with D maybe TRBD1 (6 bases). Sequenced here: peripheral blood mononuclear cells (PBMCs), sampled before the second cycle of nivolumab. This chain's CDR3 is CATSGGGTKEKLFF. In nucleotides, the CDR3 is TGTGCCACCTCTGGAGGGGGGACCAAAGAAAAACTGTTTTTT.